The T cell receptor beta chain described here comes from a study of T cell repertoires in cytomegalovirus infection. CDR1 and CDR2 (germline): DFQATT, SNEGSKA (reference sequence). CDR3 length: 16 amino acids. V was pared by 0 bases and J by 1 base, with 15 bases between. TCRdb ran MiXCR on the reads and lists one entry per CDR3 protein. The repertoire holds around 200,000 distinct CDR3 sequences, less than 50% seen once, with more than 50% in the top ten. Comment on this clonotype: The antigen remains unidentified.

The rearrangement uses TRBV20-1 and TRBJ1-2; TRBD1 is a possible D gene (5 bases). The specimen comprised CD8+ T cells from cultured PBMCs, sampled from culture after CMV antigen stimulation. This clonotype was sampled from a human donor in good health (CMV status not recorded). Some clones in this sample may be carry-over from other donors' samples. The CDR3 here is CSARDEGLPLNYGYTF. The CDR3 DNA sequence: TGCAGTGCTAGAGATGAGGGGCTCCCCCTTAACTATGGCTACACCTTC.